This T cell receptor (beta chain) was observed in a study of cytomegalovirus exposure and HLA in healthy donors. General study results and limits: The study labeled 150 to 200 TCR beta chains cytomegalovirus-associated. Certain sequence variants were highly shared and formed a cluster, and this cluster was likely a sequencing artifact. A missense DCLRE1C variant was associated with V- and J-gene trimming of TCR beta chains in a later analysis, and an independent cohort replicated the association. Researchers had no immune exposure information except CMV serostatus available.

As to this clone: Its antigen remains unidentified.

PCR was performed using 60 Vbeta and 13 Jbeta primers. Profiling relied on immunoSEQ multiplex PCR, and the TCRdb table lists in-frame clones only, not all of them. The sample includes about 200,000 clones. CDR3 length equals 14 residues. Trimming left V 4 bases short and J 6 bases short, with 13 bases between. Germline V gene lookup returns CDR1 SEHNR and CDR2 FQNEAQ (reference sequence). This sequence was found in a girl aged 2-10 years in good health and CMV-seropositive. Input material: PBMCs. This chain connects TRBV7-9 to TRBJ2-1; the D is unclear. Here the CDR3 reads CASSSSRDPNEQFF. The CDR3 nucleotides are TGTGCCAGCAGCTCCTCTAGAGACCCCAATGAGCAGTTCTTC. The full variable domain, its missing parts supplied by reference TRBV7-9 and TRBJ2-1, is DTGVSQNPRHKITKRGQNVTFRCDPISEHNRLYWYRQTLGQGPEFLTYFQNEAQLEKSRLLSDRFSAERPKGSFSTLEIQRTEQGDSAMYLCASSSSRDPNEQFFGPGTRLTVL.